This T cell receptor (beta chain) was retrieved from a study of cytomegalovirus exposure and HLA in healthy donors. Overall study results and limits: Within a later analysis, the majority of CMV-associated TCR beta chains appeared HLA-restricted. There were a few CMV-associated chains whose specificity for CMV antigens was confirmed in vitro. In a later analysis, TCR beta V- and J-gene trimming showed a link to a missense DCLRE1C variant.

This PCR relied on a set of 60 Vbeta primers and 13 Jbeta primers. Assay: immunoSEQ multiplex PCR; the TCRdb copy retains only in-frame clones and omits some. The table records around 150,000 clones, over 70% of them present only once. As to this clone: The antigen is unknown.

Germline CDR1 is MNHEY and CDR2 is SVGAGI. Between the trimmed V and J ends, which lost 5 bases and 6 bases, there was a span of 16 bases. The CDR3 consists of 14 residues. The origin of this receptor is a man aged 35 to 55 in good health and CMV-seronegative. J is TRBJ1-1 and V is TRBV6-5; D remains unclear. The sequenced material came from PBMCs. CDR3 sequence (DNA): TGTGCCAGCAGTCCCCGGTGGGCCAAAGCTGAAGCTTTCTTT. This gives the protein CASSPRWAKAEAFF.